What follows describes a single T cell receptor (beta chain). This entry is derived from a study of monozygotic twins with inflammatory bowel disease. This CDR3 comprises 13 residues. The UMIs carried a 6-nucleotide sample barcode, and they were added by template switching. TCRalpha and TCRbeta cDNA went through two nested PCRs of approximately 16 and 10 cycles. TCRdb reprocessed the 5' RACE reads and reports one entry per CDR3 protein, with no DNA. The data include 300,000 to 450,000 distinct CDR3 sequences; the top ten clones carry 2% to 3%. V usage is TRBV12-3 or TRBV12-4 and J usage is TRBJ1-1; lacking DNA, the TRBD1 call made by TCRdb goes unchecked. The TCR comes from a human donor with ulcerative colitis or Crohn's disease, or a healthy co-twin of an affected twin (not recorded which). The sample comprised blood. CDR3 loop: CASSLGQHTEAFF.